This T cell receptor beta chain was recovered during a study of T-cell reconstitution after alpha-beta-depleted transplantation in children. This clonotype was seen ten or more times. Its target is not known. Library preparation (for TCRbeta) was performed with unique molecular identifiers. TCRdb recomputed calls from the PCR reads with MiXCR, one row per CDR3 protein. The table has under 300,000 distinct CDR3 sequences, roughly 10% seen once. Germline CDR1 and CDR2: SGHTA and FQGTGA. Trimming took 5 bases from V and 9 from J; bases not matched to a gene: 9. The CDR3 length is 16 residues. Study observations and caveats: The origin of high day-60 TCRbeta diversity in some patients lay in surviving recipient T cells and thymic progenitors. Hyperexpanded clones declined; after one year, newly produced T cells mostly supplied diversity. Approximately two months post-transplant, alpha-beta T cells reportedly originated from several hundred expanded graft clones.

The sample here was peripheral blood, taken 180 days after TCRalphabeta/CD19-depleted stem cell transplant. The chain uses TRBV7-3 and TRBJ2-1; 14 bases line up with TRBD2. The TCR was taken from a male patient aged 2-15 years who had a stem cell transplant for chronic granulomatous disease, so the T cells may come from the graft donor. CDR3 loop: CASSPATSGGASEQFF. DNA for the CDR3: TGTGCCAGCAGCCCCGCGACTAGCGGGGGGGCATCTGAGCAGTTCTTC.